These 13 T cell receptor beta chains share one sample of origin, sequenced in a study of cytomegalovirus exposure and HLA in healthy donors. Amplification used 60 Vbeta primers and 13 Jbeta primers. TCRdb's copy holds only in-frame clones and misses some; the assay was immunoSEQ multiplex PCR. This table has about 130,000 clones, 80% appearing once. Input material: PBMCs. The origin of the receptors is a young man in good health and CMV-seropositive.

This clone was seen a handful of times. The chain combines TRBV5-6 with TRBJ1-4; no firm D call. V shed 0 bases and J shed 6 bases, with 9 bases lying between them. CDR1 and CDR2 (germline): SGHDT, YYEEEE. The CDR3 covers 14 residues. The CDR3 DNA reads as TGTGCCAGCAGCTTGGCCTTACATGATGAAAAACTGTTTTTT. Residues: CASSLALHDEKLFF.

In DNA form, the CDR3 reads TGTGCCAGCAGCCGTGGACAGATGAACACTGAAGCTTTCTTT. Translating gives CASSRGQMNTEAFF. This sequence joins TRBV5-4 and TRBJ1-1; tentative D call: TRBD1 (6 bases). Germline values: CDR1 SGHNT, CDR2 YYREEE (reference sequence). This CDR3 is built from 14 residues. V dropped 4 bases and J dropped 0 bases, with 10 bases sitting between them.

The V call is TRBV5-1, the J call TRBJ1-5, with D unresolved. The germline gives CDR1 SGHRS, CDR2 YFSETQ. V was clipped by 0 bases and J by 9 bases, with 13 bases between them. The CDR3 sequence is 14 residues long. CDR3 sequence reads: CASSLGGGLSPQHF. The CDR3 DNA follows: TGCGCCAGCAGCTTGGGTGGAGGGTTATCGCCCCAGCATTTT.

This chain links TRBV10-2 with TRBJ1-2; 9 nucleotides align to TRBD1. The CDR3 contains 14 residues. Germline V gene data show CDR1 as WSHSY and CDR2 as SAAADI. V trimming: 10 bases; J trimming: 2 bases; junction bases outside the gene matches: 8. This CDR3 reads CAIYTGGDNYGYTF. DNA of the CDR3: TGCGCCATCTATACAGGGGGCGACAACTATGGCTACACCTTC.

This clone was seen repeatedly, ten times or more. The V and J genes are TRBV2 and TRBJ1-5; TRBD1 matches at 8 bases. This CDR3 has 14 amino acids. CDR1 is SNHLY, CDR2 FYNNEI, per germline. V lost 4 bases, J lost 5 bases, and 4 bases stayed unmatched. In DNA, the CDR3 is TGTGCCAGCAGTGGTGACAGGGGTGATCAGCCCCAGCATTTT. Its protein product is CASSGDRGDQPQHF.

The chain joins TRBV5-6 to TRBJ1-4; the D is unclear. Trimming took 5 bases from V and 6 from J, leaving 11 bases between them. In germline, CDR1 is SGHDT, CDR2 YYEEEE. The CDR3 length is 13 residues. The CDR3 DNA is TGTGCCAGCAGTCGGGGATTCGATGAAAAACTGTTTTTT. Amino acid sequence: CASSRGFDEKLFF.

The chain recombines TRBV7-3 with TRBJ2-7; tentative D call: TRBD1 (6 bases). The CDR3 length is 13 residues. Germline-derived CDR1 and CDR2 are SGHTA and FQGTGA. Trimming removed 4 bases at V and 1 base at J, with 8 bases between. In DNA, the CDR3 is TGTGCCAGCAGCTACAGGGATTCCTACGAGCAGTACTTC. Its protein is CASSYRDSYEQYF.

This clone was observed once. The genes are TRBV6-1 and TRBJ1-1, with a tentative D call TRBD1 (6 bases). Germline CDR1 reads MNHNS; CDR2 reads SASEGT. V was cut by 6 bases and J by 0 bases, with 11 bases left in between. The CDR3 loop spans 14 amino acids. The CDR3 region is CASRRTDMNTEAFF. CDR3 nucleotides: TGTGCCAGCAGGAGGACAGACATGAACACTGAAGCTTTCTTT.

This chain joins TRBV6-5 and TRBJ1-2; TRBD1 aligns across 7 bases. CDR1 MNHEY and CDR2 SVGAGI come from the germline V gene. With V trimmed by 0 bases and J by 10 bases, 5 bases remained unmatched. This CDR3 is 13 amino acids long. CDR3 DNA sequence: TGTGCCAGCAGTTACTCGGGACAGAAATCCTACACCTTC. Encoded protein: CASSYSGQKSYTF.

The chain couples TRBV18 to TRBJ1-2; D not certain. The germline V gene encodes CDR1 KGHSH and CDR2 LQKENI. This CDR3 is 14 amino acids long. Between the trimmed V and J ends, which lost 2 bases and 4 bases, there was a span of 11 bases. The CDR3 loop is CASSPATESYGYTF. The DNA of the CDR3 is TGTGCCAGCTCACCAGCTACGGAGTCCTATGGCTACACCTTC. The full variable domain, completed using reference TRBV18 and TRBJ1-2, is NAGVMQNPRHLVRRRGQEARLRCSPMKGHSHVYWYRQLPEEGLKFMVYLQKENIIDESGMPKERFSAEFPKEGPSILRIQQVVRGDSAAYFCASSPATESYGYTFGSGTRLTVV.

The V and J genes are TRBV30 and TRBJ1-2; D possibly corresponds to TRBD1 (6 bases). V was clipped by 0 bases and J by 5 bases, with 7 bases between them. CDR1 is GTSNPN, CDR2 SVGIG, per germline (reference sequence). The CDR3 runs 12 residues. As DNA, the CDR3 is TGTGCCTGGAGTGTAAGGGGGTATGGCTACACCTTC. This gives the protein CAWSVRGYGYTF.

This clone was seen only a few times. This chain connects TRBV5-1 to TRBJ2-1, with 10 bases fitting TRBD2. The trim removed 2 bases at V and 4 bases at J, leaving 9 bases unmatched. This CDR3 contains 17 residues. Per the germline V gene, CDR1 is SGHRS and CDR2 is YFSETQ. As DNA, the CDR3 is TGCGCCAGCAGCTTAGGCGGACTAGCGGCCTTTTACAATGAGCAGTTCTTC. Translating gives CASSLGGLAAFYNEQFF.

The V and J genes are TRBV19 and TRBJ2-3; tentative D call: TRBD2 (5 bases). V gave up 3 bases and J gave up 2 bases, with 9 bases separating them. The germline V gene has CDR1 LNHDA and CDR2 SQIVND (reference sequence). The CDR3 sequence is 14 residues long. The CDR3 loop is CASSMQRTTDTQYF. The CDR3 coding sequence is TGTGCCAGTAGTATGCAGCGGACCACAGATACGCAGTATTTT.